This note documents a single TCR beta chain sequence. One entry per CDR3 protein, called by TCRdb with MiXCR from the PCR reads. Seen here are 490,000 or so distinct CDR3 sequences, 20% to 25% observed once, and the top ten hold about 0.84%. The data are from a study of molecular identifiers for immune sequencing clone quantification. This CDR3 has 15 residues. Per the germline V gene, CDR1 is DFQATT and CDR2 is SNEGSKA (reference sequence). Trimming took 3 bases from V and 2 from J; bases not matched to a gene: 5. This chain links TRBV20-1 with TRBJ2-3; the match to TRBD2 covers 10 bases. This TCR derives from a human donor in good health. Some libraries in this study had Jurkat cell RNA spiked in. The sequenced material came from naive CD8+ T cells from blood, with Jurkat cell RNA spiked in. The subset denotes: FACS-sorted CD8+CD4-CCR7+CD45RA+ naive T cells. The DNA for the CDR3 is TGCAGTGCTAGTCTAGCGGGAGTAAACACAGATACGCAGTATTTT. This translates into CSASLAGVNTDTQYF.